This T cell receptor beta chain is drawn from a study of OX40 agonist ivuxolimab in advanced cancers. In the study overall: Previous treatment with anti-PD-1, anti-PD-L1 or anti-CTLA-4 therapy was allowed; over 35% had received some. Findings and caveats of the study: Among some nonresponders, normalized T-cell clonal expansion was also low. At doses 0.1 to 3.0 mg/kg, CD4+ and CD8+ clones expanded.

The table came from immunoSEQ multiplex PCR; TCRdb's copy has only in-frame clones and leaves some out. The sample lists approximately 35,000 clones; about 90% were seen once. A note on this clone: The antigen remains unidentified.

V was clipped by 5 bases and J by 1 base, with 11 bases between them. The V gene's germline CDR1 is LNHDA and CDR2 SQIVND (reference sequence). The CDR3 loop spans 15 amino acids. The sequence derives from an adult with an advanced solid tumor such as melanoma, head and neck, liver or kidney cancer. The sample here was CD4+ or CD8+ T cells sorted from blood, taken in a trial of the OX40 agonist ivuxolimab. The chain carries TRBV19 and TRBJ2-2; tentative D call: TRBD2 (5 bases). CDR3 in DNA: TGTGCCAGTAGTTCCCGGGATCTGAACACCGGGGAGCTGTTTTTT. Amino acids: CASSSRDLNTGELFF.